Shown below are 23 T cell receptor beta chains from a single sample sequenced in a study of blood T cell repertoires in COVID-19. Here immunoSEQ multiplex PCR was the method, and the copy in TCRdb shows in-frame clones only, minus some. The repertoire holds roughly 100,000 clones, with 75% to 90% as singletons. The sample comprised peripheral blood. These receptors were obtained from a man aged 55 to 70 with acute or convalescent COVID-19.

The V gene is TRBV7-2, the J gene TRBJ2-2, with 8 bases lining up with TRBD2. The CDR3 spans 15 residues. CDR1 is SGHTA and CDR2 is FQGNSA in the germline V gene. The ends lost 6 bases at V and 1 base at J; junction bases unmatched: 4. CDR3 sequence: CASSFTSGNTGELFF. For the CDR3, the DNA is TGTGCCAGCAGTTTTACTAGCGGGAACACCGGGGAGCTGTTTTTT.

Notes on this clone: The junction does not match germline at one end; this may be a read error. This rearrangement joins TRBV5-8 to TRBJ2-3; TRBD2 agrees at 14 bases. The length of the CDR3 is 15 residues. Per germline, CDR1 SGHTS and CDR2 YDEGEE. The chain's CDR3 is CASSYQSFPGTSGSF. The CDR3 region has the DNA TGTGCCAGCAGTTACCAAAGCTTTCCCGGGACTAGCGGGAGCTTT.

The chain is built from TRBV5-8 and TRBJ1-1, with D maybe TRBD1 (5 bases). CDR1 SGHTS and CDR2 YDEGEE come from the germline V gene. This CDR3 spans 16 amino acids. The V end lost 4 bases, the J end lost 0 bases, and 16 bases lay between the germline ends. DNA for the CDR3: TGTGCCAGCAGCATTACAGGCCGACGCATGAACACTGAAGCTTTCTTT. It is translated as CASSITGRRMNTEAFF.

This clone was picked up one time. This chain connects TRBV14 to TRBJ1-1, with D uncertain. Per germline, CDR1 SGHDN and CDR2 FVKESK. V shed 1 base and J shed 3 bases, with 12 bases lying between them. The CDR3 consists of 15 residues. The CDR3: CASSQAYRTYTEAFF. CDR3 nucleotides: TGTGCCAGCAGCCAAGCGTACAGAACCTACACTGAAGCTTTCTTT.

The V gene is TRBV2, the J gene TRBJ1-1; D not resolved. This CDR3 is built from 14 residues. Germline V gene sequence: CDR1 SNHLY, CDR2 FYNNEI. V was pared by 2 bases and J by 0 bases, with 7 bases between. The CDR3 spells CASSETRVNTEAFF. The CDR3 DNA reads TGTGCCAGCAGTGAAACCCGGGTGAACACTGAAGCTTTCTTT. Supplemented by reference TRBV2 and TRBJ1-1, the full variable domain reads EPEVTQTPSHQVTQMGQEVILRCVPISNHLYFYWYRQILGQKVEFLVSFYNNEISEKSEIFDDQFSVERPDGSNFTLKIRSTKLEDSAMYFCASSETRVNTEAFFGQGTRLTVV.

V usage is TRBV6-2 or TRBV6-3 and J usage is TRBJ1-1; the match to TRBD1 covers 7 bases. V trimming: 4 bases; J trimming: 3 bases; junction bases outside the gene matches: 11. CDR1 is MNHEY and CDR2 is SVGEGT in the germline V gene. CDR3 length equals 16 residues. The CDR3 DNA reads as TGTGCCAGCAGTTGGGTGAGGGGGCGTACGGACACTGAAGCTTTCTTT. As protein: CASSWVRGRTDTEAFF.

The chain links TRBV11-3 to TRBJ1-4; a weak D match, TRBD1 (5 bases). V was trimmed by 5 bases and J by 6 bases, leaving 19 bases between them. The CDR3 is 16 amino acids. Looked up from germline, CDR1 is SGHNT and CDR2 is YENEEA. The CDR3, as DNA: TGTGCCAGCAGCCCCCTAAGAACAGGCGCTTATGAAAAACTGTTTTTT. Translation: CASSPLRTGAYEKLFF. Together with reference TRBV11-3 and TRBJ1-4, the CDR3 gives the full variable domain: EAGVVQSPRYKIIEKKQPVAFWCNPISGHNTLYWYLQNLGQGPELLIRYENEEAVDDSQLPKDRFSAERLKGVDSTLKIQPAELGDSAVYLCASSPLRTGAYEKLFFGSGTQLSVL.

The CDR3 spells CASSIDDRPTTTGELFF. The CDR3 nucleotides read TGTGCCAGTAGTATCGATGACAGACCCACAACCACCGGGGAGCTGTTTTTT. The gene calls are TRBV19 and TRBJ2-2; D is perhaps TRBD1 (5 bases). V shed 3 bases and J shed 4 bases, with 18 bases lying between them. The CDR3 sequence is 17 residues long. CDR1 is LNHDA, CDR2 SQIVND, per germline (reference sequence).

The J gene is TRBJ2-3, the V gene TRBV20-1; 12 bases map to TRBD2. The V segment lost 3 bases and the J segment 0 bases; nucleotides outside the gene matches: 10. CDR1 DFQATT and CDR2 SNEGSKA come from the germline V gene (reference sequence). This CDR3 region has 18 residues. CDR3 region: CSASRVLAGGLSTDTQYF. The CDR3 coding sequence is TGCAGTGCTAGTCGGGTACTAGCGGGAGGTCTTAGCACAGATACGCAGTATTTT.

The chain is built from TRBV7-9 and TRBJ1-1, with unresolved D. The CDR3 sequence is 11 residues long. CDR1 is SEHNR, CDR2 FQNEAQ, per germline (reference sequence). Trimming removed 6 bases at V and 8 bases at J, with 10 bases between. The CDR3 nucleotides are TGTGCCAGCAGGATCCTAATCGAAGCTTTCTTT. Its protein is CASRILIEAFF.

This CDR3 reads CATSDFVSRGPGELFF. CDR3 nucleotide sequence: TGTGCCACCAGTGATTTTGTCTCCAGGGGACCGGGGGAGCTGTTTTTT. The chain recombines TRBV24-1 with TRBJ2-2; a possible D gene is TRBD1 (6 bases). This CDR3 comprises 16 residues. Germline CDR1 KGHDR, CDR2 SFDVKD. V lost 1 base and J 8 bases, leaving 16 bases between the germline ends.

The chain links TRBV11-2 to TRBJ2-7, with 13 positions matching TRBD2. The germline V gene has CDR1 SGHAT and CDR2 FQNNGV. Losses at the gene ends were 0 bases for V and 7 bases for J; bases not matched to a gene: 6. The CDR3 has 16 residues. CDR3 in DNA: TGTGCCAGCAGCTTAGATGCTACTAGCGGGAGGGGAGAGCAGTACTTC. Translated, it gives CASSLDATSGRGEQYF.

This clone was detected a few times. Distinct nucleotide sequences in the sample also encode this CDR3. The chain links TRBV3-1 (or the pseudogene TRBV3-2) to TRBJ1-5, with D possibly TRBD1 on 5 matching bases. V lost 3 bases, J lost 7 bases, and 7 bases lay in between. This CDR3 is built from 12 residues. Germline V lookup: CDR1 LGHDT, CDR2 YNNKEL (reference sequence). The CDR3 region is CASSQQGQPQHF. CDR3 in DNA: TGTGCCAGCAGCCAGCAGGGCCAGCCCCAGCATTTT.

The rearrangement joins TRBV6-5 to TRBJ1-5; D perhaps matches TRBD1 (5 bases). CDR3 size: 14 residues. Trimming removed 11 bases at V and 3 bases at J, with 17 bases between. The germline CDR1 and CDR2 sequences are MNHEY and SVGAGI. The CDR3 reads CACGRGEPNQPQHF. As DNA, the CDR3 is TGTGCCTGCGGACGGGGGGAGCCCAATCAGCCCCAGCATTTT.

The rearrangement joins TRBV27 to TRBJ2-7; D possibly corresponds to TRBD2 (6 bases). This CDR3 contains 14 residues. Germline CDR1 reads MNHEY; CDR2 reads SMNVEV (reference sequence). V was pared by 2 bases and J by 0 bases, with 8 bases between. The CDR3 DNA follows: TGTGCCAGCAGTTTAACCGGGGGCTCCTACGAGCAGTACTTC. This encodes CASSLTGGSYEQYF.

The V and J genes are TRBV2 and TRBJ1-4, with TRBD1 matching over 8 bases. Germline lookup yields CDR1 SNHLY and CDR2 FYNNEI. CDR3 length: 13 residues. V gave up 5 bases and J gave up 8 bases; unmatched junction bases: 4. CDR3 sequence (DNA): TGTGCCAGCAGTTTCAGGACAGGGGAAAAACTGTTTTTT. Its translation is CASSFRTGEKLFF.

This clone was recorded a few times. The chain couples TRBV7-9 to TRBJ1-2; a possible D gene is TRBD1 (5 bases). Per germline, CDR1 SEHNR and CDR2 FQNEAQ (reference sequence). The V end lost 5 bases, the J end lost 4 bases, and 11 bases lay between the germline ends. The CDR3 has 13 amino acids. CDR3 region: CASSPTESYGYTF. CDR3 DNA: TGTGCCAGCAGCCCGACAGAGAGCTATGGCTACACCTTC.

The chain joins TRBV7-2 to TRBJ2-7; D perhaps matches TRBD1 (6 bases). Deletions cut 5 bases from V and 6 bases from J, with 14 bases between. Germline lookup yields CDR1 SGHTA and CDR2 FQGNSA. This CDR3 region has 13 residues. The CDR3 loop reads CASSLTTGSEQYV. Written as DNA, the CDR3 is TGTGCCAGCAGCCTCACGACAGGTAGCGAGCAGTACGTC.

The rearrangement joins TRBV3-1 (or the pseudogene TRBV3-2) to TRBJ2-1; the match to TRBD2 covers 8 bases. The germline V gene encodes CDR1 LGHDT and CDR2 YNNKEL (reference sequence). The CDR3 is made up of 20 amino acids. The V and J ends lost 1 base and 0 bases, in that order; junction bases with no gene match: 14. Here the CDR3 reads CASSQVLGTSGRSSYNEQFF. The CDR3 nucleotides are TGTGCCAGCAGCCAAGTCCTGGGTACTAGCGGACGTAGCTCCTACAATGAGCAGTTCTTC.

The genes are TRBV7-8 and TRBJ1-2; D is ambiguous. The germline V gene encodes CDR1 SGHVS and CDR2 FQNEAQ. The V and J ends lost 5 bases and 5 bases respectively, with 9 bases between them. The CDR3 spans 12 residues. The CDR3 DNA sequence: TGTGCCAGCAGCGAGGAGGGTTATGGCTACACCTTC. It encodes CASSEEGYGYTF.

CDR3 loop: CATTPRGTGGYNEQFF. CDR3 DNA sequence: TGTGCCACCACCCCCCGCGGGACAGGGGGATACAATGAGCAGTTCTTC. The genes are TRBV6-2 or TRBV6-3 and TRBJ2-1, with TRBD1 identical over 11 bases. The germline V gene has CDR1 MNHEY and CDR2 SVGEGT. Losses at the gene ends were 10 bases for V and 4 bases for J; bases not matched to a gene: 12. The CDR3 covers 16 residues.

The chain is built from TRBV5-4 and TRBJ1-6, with TRBD1 as a possible D gene (5 bases). V lost 6 bases, J lost 0 bases, and 10 bases lay in between. The germline V gene has CDR1 SGHNT and CDR2 YYREEE (reference sequence). This CDR3 is built from 15 residues. For the CDR3, the DNA is TGTGCCAGCACCCAGGGCAGCTCCTATAATTCACCCCTCCACTTT. Amino acid sequence: CASTQGSSYNSPLHF.

The V call is TRBV2, the J call TRBJ1-1; 8 bases map to TRBD1. Trimming took 8 bases from V and 2 from J; bases not matched to a gene: 4. Germline V gene lookup returns CDR1 SNHLY and CDR2 FYNNEI. The CDR3 has 13 residues. The CDR3 loop reads CASLDRANTEAFF. The CDR3 DNA is TGTGCCAGCCTGGACAGGGCTAACACTGAAGCTTTCTTT.